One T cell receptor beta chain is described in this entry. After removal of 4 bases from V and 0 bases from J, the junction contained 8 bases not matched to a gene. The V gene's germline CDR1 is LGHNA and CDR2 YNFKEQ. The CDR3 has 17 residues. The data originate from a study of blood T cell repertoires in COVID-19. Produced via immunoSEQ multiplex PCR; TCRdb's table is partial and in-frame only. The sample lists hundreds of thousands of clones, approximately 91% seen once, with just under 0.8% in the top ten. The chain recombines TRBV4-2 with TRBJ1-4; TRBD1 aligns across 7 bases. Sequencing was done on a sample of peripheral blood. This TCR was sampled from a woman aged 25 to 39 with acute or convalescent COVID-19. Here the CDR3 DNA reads TGTGCCAGCAGCCCCCCGAGGGGGCACCCAACTAATGAAAAACTGTTTTTT. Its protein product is CASSPPRGHPTNEKLFF.